This entry concerns a single TCR beta chain. This sample stems from a study of technical replicates of blood from several donors. V lost 2 bases and J lost 7; bases outside the gene matches: 6. Germline V CDR1 and CDR2: SGDLS, YYNGEE. CDR3 length: 14 residues. Here immunoSEQ multiplex PCR was the method, and the copy in TCRdb shows in-frame clones only, minus some. The sample records some 70,000 clones, about 97% being singletons. The chain employs TRBV9 and TRBJ2-1, with TRBD2 identical over 7 bases. This receptor was identified in a human donor in good health. The sample was T cells isolated from PBMCs. As DNA, the CDR3 is TGTGCCAGCAGCGTTGATAGCGGGCTAAATGAGCAGTTCTTC. Residues: CASSVDSGLNEQFF.